The 4 T cell receptor beta chains below come from one sample, sequenced in a study of blood T cell repertoires in COVID-19. Assay: immunoSEQ multiplex PCR; the TCRdb copy retains only in-frame clones and omits some. The data show tens of thousands of clones, 70% to 90% seen once. The material sequenced was peripheral blood. The receptors come from a woman older than 75 in a cohort sampled during active or convalescent COVID-19.

V gene TRBV3-1 (or the pseudogene TRBV3-2) combines with J gene TRBJ2-5; 7 nucleotides align to TRBD2. CDR1 is LGHDT, CDR2 YNNKEL, per germline (reference sequence). CDR3 length: 14 amino acids. The J segment lost 1 base and the V segment lost 3 bases, leaving 2 bases of the junction unmatched. In nucleotides, the CDR3 is TGTGCCAGCAGCCAGCGGGGGTTCCAAGAGACCCAGTACTTC. This codes for CASSQRGFQETQYF.

The rearrangement joins TRBV5-1 to TRBJ2-2, with TRBD2 matching over 7 bases. V lost 2 bases to trimming and J lost 7 bases; unmatched junction nucleotides: 11. The CDR3 sequence is 16 residues long. Germline V lookup: CDR1 SGHRS, CDR2 YFSETQ. The CDR3 DNA is TGCGCCAGCAGCTTATCTAGCGGAGGTGCGGGCGGGGAGCTGTTTTTT. This encodes CASSLSSGGAGGELFF.

The V gene is TRBV2, the J gene TRBJ2-7; 9 bases fit TRBD1. V lost 6 bases and J lost 3; bases outside the gene matches: 3. The CDR3 has 13 residues. The V gene's germline CDR1 is SNHLY and CDR2 FYNNEI. For the CDR3, the DNA is TGTGCCAGCAGGGACAGGGGAATCTACGAGCAGTACTTC. Its translation is CASRDRGIYEQYF.

The genes are TRBV30 and TRBJ1-2; a possible D gene is TRBD1 (6 bases). Germline assignment: CDR1 GTSNPN and CDR2 SVGIG (reference sequence). With 0 bases removed from V and 3 bases from J, the gap between germline ends came to 20 bases. This CDR3 contains 17 residues. Here the CDR3 DNA reads TGTGCCTGGAGTGTATTTGGGTCCGCGGGGGGCTACTATGGCTACACCTTC. This codes for CAWSVFGSAGGYYGYTF.